The clone carrying this TCR beta chain was detected only once. Its antigen is undetermined. The data derive from a study of cytomegalovirus exposure and HLA in healthy donors. Study as a whole: For the roughly 370 genotyped donors, more than 80% fell within the Caucasian-associated ancestry cluster.

Study findings and constraints: Reportedly, HLA-A and HLA-B alleles of most subjects were accurately predicted from TCR beta.

There are 13 residues in the CDR3. Trimming stripped 10 bases from V and 5 bases from J, with 17 bases between. Germline CDR1 and CDR2: MNHNS and SASEGT. The primer mix had 60 Vbeta and 13 Jbeta primers. Method: immunoSEQ multiplex PCR; TCRdb's copy keeps in-frame clones and lacks some. Of 90,000 to 100,000 clones listed, roughly three quarters are singletons. The TCR sequence derives from a female donor in good health and CMV-seronegative. The rearrangement links TRBV6-1 to TRBJ1-1; no reliable D call. The sequenced sample was PBMCs. The DNA of the CDR3 is TGTGCCACCAGAAGGCCTCCGGGGACTGAAGCTTTCTTT. This gives the protein CATRRPPGTEAFF.